Listed here are 8 T cell receptor beta chains from one sample, sequenced in a study of T cells in Graves' hyperthyroidism and ophthalmopathy. RNA transcripts were the template for amplifying TCR beta CDR3 regions. During a first-round RT-PCR of the TCR CDR3, the HTBI primer set was used. TCRdb redid the calling of the multiplex PCR reads with MiXCR, one entry per CDR3 protein. The data hold around 300,000 distinct CDR3 sequences, with 13% observed a single time. Sequenced: blood. Receptors originate from a woman younger than 45 with Graves' hyperthyroidism that later progressed to Graves' ophthalmopathy.

This clonotype was detected ten times or more. The V gene is TRBV4-1, the J gene TRBJ2-1, with 8 bases fitting TRBD2. Germline V gene lookup returns CDR1 MGHRA and CDR2 YSYEKL. V lost 2 bases and J lost 4; bases outside the gene matches: 7. The CDR3 has 16 amino acids. Written as DNA, the CDR3 is TGCGCCAGCAGCCAACCCTTAGCGGGGAAATACAATGAGCAGTTCTTC. Translated, it gives CASSQPLAGKYNEQFF.

This clonotype was recorded many times. The chain combines TRBV4-2 with TRBJ2-7; TRBD1 matches at 8 bases. Looked up from germline, CDR1 is LGHNA and CDR2 is YNFKEQ. The CDR3 runs 15 residues. The J segment lost 5 bases and the V segment lost 5 bases, leaving 11 bases of the junction unmatched. The CDR3 loop is CASSERTGSSHEQYF. The CDR3 DNA reads as TGTGCCAGCAGCGAACGGACAGGGAGTTCGCACGAGCAGTACTTC.

This clonotype was counted at least ten times. The chain has TRBV6-1 and TRBJ2-2; TRBD1 matches 8 bases. Germline trimming cut 4 bases from V and 4 bases from J; bases unmatched to any gene: 2. The CDR3 consists of 14 residues. Germline CDR1 reads MNHNS; CDR2 reads SASEGT. The CDR3 DNA follows: TGTGCCAGCAGTGGAACAGGGGGCACCGGGGAGCTGTTTTTT. Residues: CASSGTGGTGELFF.

The J gene is TRBJ2-7, the V gene TRBV12-3 or TRBV12-4; 11 positions agree with TRBD2. The V segment lost 6 bases and the J segment 5 bases; nucleotides outside the gene matches: 15. There are 17 residues in the CDR3. CDR3 in amino acids: CASRNPPRLAGPHEQYF. In DNA form, the CDR3 reads TGTGCCAGCAGGAATCCGCCCAGACTAGCGGGACCCCACGAGCAGTACTTC.

This clonotype was detected many times. J is TRBJ2-1 and V is TRBV7-2; D is uncertain. V lost 5 bases to trimming and J lost 9 bases, with 17 bases between them. CDR1 SGHTA and CDR2 FQGNSA come from the germline V gene. The CDR3 loop spans 14 amino acids. The CDR3 sequence is CASSVRASPAEQFF. As DNA, the CDR3 is TGTGCCAGCAGCGTTCGGGCGAGCCCCGCTGAGCAGTTCTTC.

There are many counts of this clonotype. The rearrangement uses TRBV13 and TRBJ2-7, with 8 bases that match TRBD1. The CDR3 runs to 13 residues. V was clipped by 8 bases and J by 5 bases; unmatched bases: 8. Per germline, CDR1 PRHDT and CDR2 FYEKMQ (reference sequence). CDR3 DNA: TGTGCCAGCTCCCAACAGGGGGTCAACGAGCAGTACTTC. It yields the protein CASSQQGVNEQYF.

This clonotype showed up many times. The CDR3, as DNA: TGTGCCAGCAGCCTGCGTCCAGGGATCAATTCTGGAAACACCATATATTTT. Translated, it gives CASSLRPGINSGNTIYF. The genes are TRBV7-6 and TRBJ1-3; perhaps TRBD1 as D (5 bases). Germline assignment: CDR1 SGHVS and CDR2 FNYEAQ. V shed 5 bases and J shed 1 base, with 18 bases lying between them. CDR3 size: 17 residues.

This clonotype was seen ten or more times. The V and J genes are TRBV18 and TRBJ1-2; D uncertain. This CDR3 region has 13 residues. The germline V gene has CDR1 KGHSH and CDR2 LQKENI. V was cut by 6 bases and J by 2 bases, with 10 bases left in between. The CDR3 DNA reads as TGTGCCAGCTCTTCGGATGAAAACTATGGCTACACCTTC. Translation gives CASSSDENYGYTF.